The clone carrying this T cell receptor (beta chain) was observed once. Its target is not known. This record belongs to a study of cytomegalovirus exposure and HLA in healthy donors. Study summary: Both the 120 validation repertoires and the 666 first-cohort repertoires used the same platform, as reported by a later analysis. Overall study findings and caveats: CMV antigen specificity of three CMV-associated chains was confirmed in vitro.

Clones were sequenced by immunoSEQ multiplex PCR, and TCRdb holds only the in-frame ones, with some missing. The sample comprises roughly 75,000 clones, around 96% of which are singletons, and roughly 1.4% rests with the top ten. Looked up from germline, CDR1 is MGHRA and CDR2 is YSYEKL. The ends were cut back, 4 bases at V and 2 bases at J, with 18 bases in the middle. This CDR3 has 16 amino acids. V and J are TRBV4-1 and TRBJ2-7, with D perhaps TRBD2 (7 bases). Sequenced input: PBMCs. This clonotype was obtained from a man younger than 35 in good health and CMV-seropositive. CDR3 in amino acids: CASSRLTGREAYEQYF. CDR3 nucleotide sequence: TGCGCCAGCAGCCGCCTTACAGGGAGGGAGGCCTACGAGCAGTACTTC.